This TCR beta chain came from a study of CD4 T cells in relation to SARS-CoV-2 and coronaviruses (dated by TCRdb to the early 2020s). Notes on the research overall: The ViraFEST assay cultured PBMCs with antigen for roughly nine days, then sequenced TCR beta CDR3s to find antigen-specific clonal expansions. Across all 12 patients in the convalescent cohort, the median age was around 40 years, with a range of about 20 to 75 years. Of the 12 convalescent patients, 8 were male and 4 were female, and two of the subjects were Hispanic. HLA restriction was mapped for shared crossreactive spike epitopes using patient-derived lymphoblastoid cell lines. The study assessed, at the TCR clonotype level, memory CD4+ T cell crossreactivity between SARS-CoV-2 and common cold coronavirus spike proteins. The Adaptive Biotechnologies TCR-sequencing kit was used for samples from three pre-COVID donors and for the naive versus memory experiments, whereas the other data were Illumina-based. For other donors in the study, expansion assays were sequenced with a different, Illumina-based TCR-beta assay.

The full study reports these points: Because the crossreactivity analysis focused on spike protein, crossreactivity against other viral proteins was not assessed. Sequencing naive versus memory cells indicated that the assay picks up memory recall responses, not primary responses primed during culture. Pre-pandemic and post-infection samples were not both contributed by any donor, so tracing of the source of pre-existing responses was limited. The study was constrained by small numbers of patients and of tested TCRs. Memory CD4+ clonotypes crossrecognizing SARS-CoV-2 and at least one common cold coronavirus spike were found in around three fifths of donors. Compared with monoreactive clones, crossreactive clones had significantly weaker SARS-CoV-2-driven expansion, a result consistent with antigenic imprinting.

Note on this clone: The antigen it recognizes is unknown. There are no base qualities to consult, and no much larger clone falls within one base.

Via the germline V gene, CDR1 is MGHRA and CDR2 YSYEKL. The CDR3 contains 17 residues, cysteine and phenylalanine counted. Just CDR3 DNA is preserved here, 51 bases in frame from base 1. V is trimmed back by 3 bases and J by 2 bases, and the junction contains 5 bases that no gene match accounts for. CEF-cultured naive and memory CD4+ T cell DNA received survey-level immunoSEQ TCR-beta sequencing. As for the original processing: During preprocessing, nonproductive sequences were discarded, as were any CDR3s that did not begin with C, did not end with F or W, or were shorter than 7 amino acids. Antigen-specific clonotypes were called with the MANAFEST web app on the basis of expansion relative to the reference and to other culture wells. To be counted as positive, a clone had to show significant expansion compared with the reference culture, at an FDR below 0.05, in 2 of 3 replicate wells. To be called positive, a clone also had to show significant expansion compared with every other tandem well and an odds ratio greater than 5. Cultured and uncultured naive and memory CD4+ repertoires were searched for previously identified spike- and CEF-reactive CDR3s. After three terminal residues were trimmed from each end, CDR3 homology was quantified as pairwise Levenshtein distance using the stringdist R package. TCRdb carries this immuneACCESS record with in-frame sequences only. Its versions omit some clonotypes, under half of them owing to an unresolved V gene in the studies checked, with the rest unexplained. V, J and clone size are taken as reported in that table, and D and trimming were inferred from the DNA itself. Across this sample there are approximately 39,000 clones, with roughly 73% seen only once. The ten biggest clones cover around 21% of the sample.

Naive and memory CD4+ T cells were separated from cryopreserved PBMCs by CD4 enrichment followed by EasySep naive CD4+ T cell enrichment. Sorted naive or memory CD4+ T cells (10^5) were cultured 1:1 with T cell-depleted PBMCs and CEF peptides for 10 days. Each peptide culture condition was generally run in triplicate replicate wells. PBMCs were isolated from leukapheresis product or whole blood by Ficoll-Paque PLUS gradient centrifugation. PBMCs were either cryopreserved at -140 degrees C or used fresh in the expansion assay. The QIAamp Micro DNA Kit was used to extract genomic DNA from the CD4+ T cells.

Sample: memory CD4+ T cells from PBMCs, cultured in vitro. In light of the paper, this sample's cell subset or site label describes: memory (non-naive) CD4+ T cells. The receptor comes from an adult with COVID-19. Rearrangement joined TRBV4-1 to TRBJ2-3, with 13 central nucleotides matching TRBD2. The DNA sequence follows: TGCGCCAGCAGCCAGCGGGGACTAGCGGGGAACACAGATACGCAGTATTTT. Its translation is CASSQRGLAGNTDTQYF.